The entry below describes one T cell receptor beta chain. The antigen remains undetermined. This specimen belongs to a study of read filtering for tumor transcriptome and immune sequencing. At the level of the study: The cohort had over 16 men and approximately 14 women aged about 45 to 80, mean roughly 71 years. DNase treatment preceded whole-transcriptome library preparation. IR-seq gave about 3.5 to 10.27 million TCR reads per sample; RNA-seq gave roughly 80 to 1,300.

CDR3 length: 16 amino acids. Unmatched junction bases numbered 5, after V lost 3 bases and J lost 2 bases. The V gene's germline CDR1 is DFQATT and CDR2 SNEGSKA (reference sequence). Molecular barcoded adaptors covering alpha/delta and beta/gamma chains were used on around 400 ng RNA. TCRdb reprocessed the reads with MiXCR, giving one entry per CDR3 protein. The top ten hold approximately 14% of the sample, which has 45,000 to 50,000 distinct CDR3 sequences, less than 15% seen once. General study findings and limits: Without single-read clonotypes, shared clonotype proportions correlated more between IR-seq and RNA-seq.

The rearrangement links TRBV20-1 to TRBJ2-7; 15 nucleotides agree with TRBD2. The sequence was obtained from a donor at least 40 years old with multiple myeloma. Sample: a population of CD138-negative cells sorted from bone marrow. CDR3 protein: CSASGTSGRRTYEQYF. The CDR3 bases are TGCAGTGCTAGCGGGACTAGCGGGAGGAGGACCTACGAGCAGTACTTC.